This T cell receptor (beta chain) originates from a study of T cell responses to AZD1222 COVID-19 vaccine. Overall study findings and caveats: Seropositivity was recorded at baseline in only 5 or 6 AZD1222 recipients.

Clones were sequenced by immunoSEQ multiplex PCR, and TCRdb holds only the in-frame ones, with some missing. This table has about 150,000 clones, around 90% appearing once. Regarding this clone: Antigen unknown.

The CDR3 consists of 13 residues. V lost 4 bases to trimming and J lost 5 bases, with 12 bases between them. CDR1 SEHNR and CDR2 FQNEAQ come from the germline V gene (reference sequence). This specimen consisted of peripheral blood, obtained 28 days after the second AZD1222 dose. The V and J genes are TRBV7-9 and TRBJ2-7; tentative D call: TRBD1 (5 bases). The receptor was derived from an adult who received the AZD1222 COVID-19 vaccine. The CDR3 DNA follows: TGTGCCAGCAGCTCAAGACAGCCCCACGAGCAGTACTTC. Residues: CASSSRQPHEQYF.